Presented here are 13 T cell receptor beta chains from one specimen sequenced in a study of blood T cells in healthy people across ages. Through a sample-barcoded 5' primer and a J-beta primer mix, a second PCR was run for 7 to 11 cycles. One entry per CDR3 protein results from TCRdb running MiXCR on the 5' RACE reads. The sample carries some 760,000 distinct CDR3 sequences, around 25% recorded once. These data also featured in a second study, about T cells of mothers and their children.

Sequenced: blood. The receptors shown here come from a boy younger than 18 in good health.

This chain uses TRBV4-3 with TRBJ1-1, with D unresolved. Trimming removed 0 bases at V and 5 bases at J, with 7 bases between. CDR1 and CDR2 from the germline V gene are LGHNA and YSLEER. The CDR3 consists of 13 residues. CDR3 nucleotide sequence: TGCGCCAGCAGCCAAGAACCGGGAACTGAAGCTTTCTTT. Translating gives CASSQEPGTEAFF.

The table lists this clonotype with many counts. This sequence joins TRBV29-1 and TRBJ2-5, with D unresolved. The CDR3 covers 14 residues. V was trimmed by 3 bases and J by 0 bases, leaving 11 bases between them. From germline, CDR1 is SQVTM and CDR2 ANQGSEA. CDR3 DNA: TGCAGCGTTGAGAGTGATGGGGACCAAGAGACCCAGTACTTC. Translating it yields CSVESDGDQETQYF.

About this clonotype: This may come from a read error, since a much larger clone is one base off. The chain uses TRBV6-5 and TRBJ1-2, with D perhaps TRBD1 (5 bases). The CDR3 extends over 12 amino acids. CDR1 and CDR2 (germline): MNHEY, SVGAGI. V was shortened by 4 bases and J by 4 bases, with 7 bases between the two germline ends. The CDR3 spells CASSSQAYGYTF. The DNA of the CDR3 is TGTGCCAGCAGTTCACAGGCCTATGGCTACACCTTC.

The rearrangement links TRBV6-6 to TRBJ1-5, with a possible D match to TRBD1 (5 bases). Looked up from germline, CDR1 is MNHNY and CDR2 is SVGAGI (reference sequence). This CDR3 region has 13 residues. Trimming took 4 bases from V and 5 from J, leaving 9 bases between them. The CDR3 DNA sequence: TGTGCCAGCAGTTGGGGCTCCGATCAGCCCCAGCATTTT. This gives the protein CASSWGSDQPQHF.

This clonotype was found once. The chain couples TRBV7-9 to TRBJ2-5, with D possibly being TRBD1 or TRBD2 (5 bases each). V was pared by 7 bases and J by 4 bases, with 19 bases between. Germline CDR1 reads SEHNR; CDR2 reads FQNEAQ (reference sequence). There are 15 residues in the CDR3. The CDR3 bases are TGTGCCAGCAACCCGCTGACCCAGGGAGCAGAGACCCAGTACTTC. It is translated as CASNPLTQGAETQYF.

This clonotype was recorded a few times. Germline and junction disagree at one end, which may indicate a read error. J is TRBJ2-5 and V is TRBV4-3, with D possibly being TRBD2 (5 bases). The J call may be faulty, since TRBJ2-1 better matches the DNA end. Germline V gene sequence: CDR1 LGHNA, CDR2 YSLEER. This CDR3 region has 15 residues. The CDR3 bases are TGCGTCAGCAGCCAAGAGGGTGGAAGGCGGGATGAGCAGTTCTTC. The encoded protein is CVSSQEGGRRDEQFF.

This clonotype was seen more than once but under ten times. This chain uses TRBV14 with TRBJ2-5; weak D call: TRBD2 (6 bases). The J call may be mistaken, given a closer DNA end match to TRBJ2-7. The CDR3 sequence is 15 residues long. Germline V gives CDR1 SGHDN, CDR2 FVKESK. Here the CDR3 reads CASSQAWRADYEQYF. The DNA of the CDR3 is TGTGCCAGCAGCCAAGCTTGGAGGGCGGACTACGAGCAGTACTTC.

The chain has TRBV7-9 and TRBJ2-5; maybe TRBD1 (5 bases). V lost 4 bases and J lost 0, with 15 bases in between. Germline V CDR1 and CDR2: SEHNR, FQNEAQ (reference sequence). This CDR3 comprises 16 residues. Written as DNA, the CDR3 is TGTGCCAGCAGCTCAGCTGGGTACAGGTACCAAGAGACCCAGTACTTC. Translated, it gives CASSSAGYRYQETQYF.

Here the CDR3 DNA reads TGTGCCAGCAGCCTCTGGAGCGGGATAGCCAAAAACATTCAGTACTTC. As protein: CASSLWSGIAKNIQYF. The rearrangement uses TRBV5-8 and TRBJ2-4, with TRBD2 matching 7 bases. After removal of 4 bases from V and 0 bases from J, the junction contained 7 bases not matched to a gene. The CDR3 length is 16 residues. Germline CDR1 and CDR2: SGHTS and YDEGEE.

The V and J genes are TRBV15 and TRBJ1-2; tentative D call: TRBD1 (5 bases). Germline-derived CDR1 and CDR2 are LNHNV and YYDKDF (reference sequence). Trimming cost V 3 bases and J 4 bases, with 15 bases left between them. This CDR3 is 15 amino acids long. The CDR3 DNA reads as TGTGCCACCAGCAGGGACTCCGGGGCTCTCTATGGCTACACCTTC. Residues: CATSRDSGALYGYTF.

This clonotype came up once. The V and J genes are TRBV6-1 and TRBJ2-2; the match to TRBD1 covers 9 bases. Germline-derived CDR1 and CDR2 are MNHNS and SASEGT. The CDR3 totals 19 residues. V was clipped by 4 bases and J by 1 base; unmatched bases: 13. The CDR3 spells CASSATGTGSPLNTGELFF. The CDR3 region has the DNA TGTGCCAGCAGTGCCACCGGGACAGGGAGTCCACTGAACACCGGGGAGCTGTTTTTT.

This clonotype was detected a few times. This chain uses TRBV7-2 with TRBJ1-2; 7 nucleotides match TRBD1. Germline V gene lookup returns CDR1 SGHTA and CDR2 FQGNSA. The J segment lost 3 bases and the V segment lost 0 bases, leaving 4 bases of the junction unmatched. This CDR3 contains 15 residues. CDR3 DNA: TGTGCCAGCAGCTTAGCGCGGGACAGCCACTATGGCTACACCTTC. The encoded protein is CASSLARDSHYGYTF.

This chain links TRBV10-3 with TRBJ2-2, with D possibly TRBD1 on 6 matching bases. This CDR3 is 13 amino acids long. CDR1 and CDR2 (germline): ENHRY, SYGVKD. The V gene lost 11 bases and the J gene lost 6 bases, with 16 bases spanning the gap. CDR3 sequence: CAVRQESAGELFF. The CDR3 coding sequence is TGTGCCGTCCGACAGGAATCGGCCGGGGAGCTGTTTTTT.